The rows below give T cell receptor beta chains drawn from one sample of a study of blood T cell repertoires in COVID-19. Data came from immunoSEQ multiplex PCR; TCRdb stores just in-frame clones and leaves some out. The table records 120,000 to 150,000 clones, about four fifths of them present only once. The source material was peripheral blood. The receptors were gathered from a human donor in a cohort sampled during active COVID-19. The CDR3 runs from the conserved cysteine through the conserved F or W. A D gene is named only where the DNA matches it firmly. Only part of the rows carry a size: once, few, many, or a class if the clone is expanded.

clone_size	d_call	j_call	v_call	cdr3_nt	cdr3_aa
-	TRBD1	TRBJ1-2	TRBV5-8	TGTGCCAGCAGCTACGACAGGGGCAATGGCTACACCTTC	CASSYDRGNGYTF
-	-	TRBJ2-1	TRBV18	TGTGCCAGCTCACCGGCCAGGTCAAGCTCCTACAATGAGCAGTTCTTC	CASSPARSSSYNEQFF
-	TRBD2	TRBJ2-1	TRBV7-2	TGTGCCAGCAGCTCGGAGGGTGGACTAGCGGGAGTAAATGAGCAGTTCTTC	CASSSEGGLAGVNEQFF
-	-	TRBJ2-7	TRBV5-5	TGTGCCAGCAGCGCGACAGGAGTCTACGAGCAGTACTTC	CASSATGVYEQYF
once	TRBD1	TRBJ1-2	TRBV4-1	TGCGCCAGCAGCCAGATTTCGGGACAGGGATATGGCTACACCTTC	CASSQISGQGYGYTF
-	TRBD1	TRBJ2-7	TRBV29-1	TGCAGCGTCGGATCCGGACAGGGGAACGAGCAGTACTTC	CSVGSGQGNEQYF
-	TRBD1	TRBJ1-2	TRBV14	TGTGCCAGCAGCCGGGACAGATACTATGGCTACACCTTC	CASSRDRYYGYTF
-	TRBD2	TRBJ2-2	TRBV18	TGTGCCAGCTCACCCTCTGGACTAGCGGGAGTAACCGGGGAGCTGTTTTTT	CASSPSGLAGVTGELFF
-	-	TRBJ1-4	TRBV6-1	TGTGCCAGCAGTGATGGAGACAGAGATGAAAAACTGTTTTTT	CASSDGDRDEKLFF
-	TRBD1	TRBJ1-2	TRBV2	TGTGCCAGCAGTGGGGTGGACAGGGGGCTAAGTGGCTACACCTTC	CASSGVDRGLSGYTF
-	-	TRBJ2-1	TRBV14	TGTGCCAGCAGCCAAGCCGGGACTCCCAATGATGAGCAGTTCTTC	CASSQAGTPNDEQFF
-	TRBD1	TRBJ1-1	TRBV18	TGTGCCAGCTCACCAAGGACAGGGTCGGACACTGAAGCTTTCTTT	CASSPRTGSDTEAFF
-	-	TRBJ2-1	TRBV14	TGTGCCAGCAGCCAAGGGCGGTCGTCCTACAATGAGCAGTTCTTC	CASSQGRSSYNEQFF
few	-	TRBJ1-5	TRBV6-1	TGTGCCAGCAGTGAACCGCAGGCCACTTTGGGCAATCAGCCCCAGCATTTT	CASSEPQATLGNQPQHF
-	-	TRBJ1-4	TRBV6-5	TGTGCCAGCCGTAGGAGGGGTGAGGAAAAACTGTTTTTT	CASRRRGEEKLFF
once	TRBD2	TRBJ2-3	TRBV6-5	TGTGCCAGCAGTTACTTGCGGGGGGGCTATACGCAGTATTTT	CASSYLRGGYTQYF
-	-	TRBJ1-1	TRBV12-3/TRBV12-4	TGTGCCAGCAGCTGGGGGGTGGGGACTGAAGCTTTCTTT	CASSWGVGTEAFF
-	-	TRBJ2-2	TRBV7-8	TGTGCCAGCAGCTATTATGGGAGCCCCACCGGGGAGCTGTTTTTT	CASSYYGSPTGELFF
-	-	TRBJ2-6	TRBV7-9	TGTGCCAGCAGAGCAATCTCTGGGGCCAACGTCCTGACTTTC	CASRAISGANVLTF
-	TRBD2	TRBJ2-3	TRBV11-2	TGTGCCAGCAGCTTAGTTGGGATGACTAGCGGGAGCACAGATACGCAGTATTTT	CASSLVGMTSGSTDTQYF
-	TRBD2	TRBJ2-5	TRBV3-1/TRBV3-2	TGTGCCAGCAGCCAGGAAGGGACTAGCGGGAGGGTTGGGCAAGAGACCCAGTACTTC	CASSQEGTSGRVGQETQYF
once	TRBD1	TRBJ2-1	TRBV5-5	TGTGCCAGCAGCTTGATTGACAGGGACTACAATGAGCAGTTCTTC	CASSLIDRDYNEQFF
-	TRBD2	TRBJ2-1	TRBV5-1	TGCGCCAGCACCCTGACTAGCACGGGTGAGCAGTTCTTC	CASTLTSTGEQFF
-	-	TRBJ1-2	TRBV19	TGTGCCACCGGACAGTTCAACTATGGCTACACCTTC	CATGQFNYGYTF
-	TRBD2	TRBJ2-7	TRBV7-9	TGTGCCAGCAGGAGTAGCGGGCCAACCTACGAGCAGTACTTC	CASRSSGPTYEQYF
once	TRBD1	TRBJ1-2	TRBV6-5	TGTGCCAGCAGTTCGGGACAGGTCCGGCTCTATGGCTACACCTTC	CASSSGQVRLYGYTF
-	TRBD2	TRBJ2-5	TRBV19	TGTGCCAGTAGTCCGCCGGGACTAGCGGTACAAGAGACCCAGTACTTC	CASSPPGLAVQETQYF
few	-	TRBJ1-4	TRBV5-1	TGCGCCAGCAGCTTTTTAGACAGAGAAGTTGATGGAAAACTGTTTTTT	CASSFLDREVDGKLFF
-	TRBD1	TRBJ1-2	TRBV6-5	TGTGCCAGCAGGCGAACAGGGGGGGTGGGCTATGGCTACACCTTC	CASRRTGGVGYGYTF
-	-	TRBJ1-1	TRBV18	TGTGCCAGCTCACCTAGTACAGGAAATGAAGCTTTCTTT	CASSPSTGNEAFF
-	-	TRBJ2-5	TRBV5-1	TGCGCCAGCAGCCAACAGGGAGGGGAGACCCAGTACTTC	CASSQQGGETQYF
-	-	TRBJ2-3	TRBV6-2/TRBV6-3	-	CASSSSADTQYF
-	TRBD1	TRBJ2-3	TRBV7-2	TGTGCCAGCAGCTGGGACAGGGATGGAGATACGCAGTATTTT	CASSWDRDGDTQYF
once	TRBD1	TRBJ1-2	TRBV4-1	TGCGCCAGCAGCCAGGACAGGGGGCCTTCGTACTACACCTTC	CASSQDRGPSYYTF
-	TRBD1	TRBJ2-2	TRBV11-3	TGTGCCAGCAGCTTAGGCCGGACAGGGGCGAACACCGGGGAGCTGTTTTTT	CASSLGRTGANTGELFF
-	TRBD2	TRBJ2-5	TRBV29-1	TGCAGCGTTAGGGCTAGCGGGAGGCTAGAGACCCAGTACTTC	CSVRASGRLETQYF
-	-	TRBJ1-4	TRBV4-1	TGCGCCAGCAGCCCCCTGACAGTTCCCGAGAAACTGTTTTTT	CASSPLTVPEKLFF
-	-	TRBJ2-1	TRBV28	TGTGCCAGCAGTTTAACTTCGACAGCCTACAATGAGCAGTTCTTC	CASSLTSTAYNEQFF
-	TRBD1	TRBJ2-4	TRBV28	TGTGCCAGCAGTCCTTGGTCGGGGAACAGGGGGAGGTTGGACATTCAGTACTTC	CASSPWSGNRGRLDIQYF
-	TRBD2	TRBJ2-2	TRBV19	TGTGCCAGTAGTCCCGGACTAGTGGGGAACACCGGGGAGCTGTTTTTT	CASSPGLVGNTGELFF
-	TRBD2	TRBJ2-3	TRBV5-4	TGTGCCAGCAGCTCCTCGGGGGGGAGCCCCACAGATACGCAGTATTTT	CASSSSGGSPTDTQYF
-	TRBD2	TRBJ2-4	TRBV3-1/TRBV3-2	TGTGCCAGCAGCCAACTAGCGGGAGAGGTAGTCAAAAACATTCAGTACTTC	CASSQLAGEVVKNIQYF
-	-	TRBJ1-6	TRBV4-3	TGCGCCAGCAGCCAAGAAACAGTAAATTCACCCCTCCACTTT	CASSQETVNSPLHF
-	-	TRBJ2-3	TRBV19	TGTGCCAGTGGCGGGATACAGGACACAGATACGCAGTATTTT	CASGGIQDTDTQYF
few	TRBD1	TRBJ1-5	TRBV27	TGTGCCAGCAGTCCAGGGACAGATAGCAATCAGCCCCAGCATTTT	CASSPGTDSNQPQHF
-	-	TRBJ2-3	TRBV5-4	TGTGCCAGCAGGCAGGGGCTCTCCGCAGATACGCAGTATTTT	CASRQGLSADTQYF
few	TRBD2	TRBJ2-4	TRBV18	TGTGCCAGCTCACCCTCGGGACTAGCGGGATTCAAAAACATTCAGTACTTC	CASSPSGLAGFKNIQYF
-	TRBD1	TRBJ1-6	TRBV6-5	TGTGCCAGCAGCCCAGGACAGGCATATTCACCCCTCCACTTT	CASSPGQAYSPLHF
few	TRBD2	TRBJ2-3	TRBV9	TGTGCCAGCAGCGTAGGGCAGCGGGGAAGCACAGATACGCAGTATTTT	CASSVGQRGSTDTQYF
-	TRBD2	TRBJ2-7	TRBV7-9	TGTGCCAGCAAGGACGGGACTAACTCCTACGAGCAGTACTTC	CASKDGTNSYEQYF
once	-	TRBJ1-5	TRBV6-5	TGTGCCAGCAGTATGGTCGGGGTGGGCAATCAGCCCCAGCATTTT	CASSMVGVGNQPQHF